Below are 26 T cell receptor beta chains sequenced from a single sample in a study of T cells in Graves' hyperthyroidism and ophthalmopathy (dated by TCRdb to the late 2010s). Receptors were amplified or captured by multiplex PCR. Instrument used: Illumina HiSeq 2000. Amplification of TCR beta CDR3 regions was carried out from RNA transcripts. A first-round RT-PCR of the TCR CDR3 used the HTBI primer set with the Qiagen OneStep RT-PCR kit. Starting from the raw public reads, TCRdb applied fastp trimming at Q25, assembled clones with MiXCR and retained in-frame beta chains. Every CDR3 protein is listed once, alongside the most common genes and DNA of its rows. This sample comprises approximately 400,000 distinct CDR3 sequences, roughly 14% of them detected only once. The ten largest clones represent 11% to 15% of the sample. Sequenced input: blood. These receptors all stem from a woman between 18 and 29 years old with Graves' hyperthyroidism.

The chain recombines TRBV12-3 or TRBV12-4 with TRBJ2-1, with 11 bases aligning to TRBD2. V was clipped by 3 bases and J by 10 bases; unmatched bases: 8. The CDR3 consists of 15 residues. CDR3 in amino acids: CASSFSVAGGREQFF. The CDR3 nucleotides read TGTGCCAGCAGTTTCTCGGTAGCGGGGGGGCGAGAGCAGTTCTTC.

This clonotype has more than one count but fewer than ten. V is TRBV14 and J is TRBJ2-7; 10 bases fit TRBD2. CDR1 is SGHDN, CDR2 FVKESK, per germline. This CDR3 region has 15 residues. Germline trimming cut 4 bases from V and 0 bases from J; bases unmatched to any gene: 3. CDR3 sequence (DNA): TGTGCCAGCAGCCCGGGACTAGCGTTCTCCTACGAGCAGTACTTC. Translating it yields CASSPGLAFSYEQYF.

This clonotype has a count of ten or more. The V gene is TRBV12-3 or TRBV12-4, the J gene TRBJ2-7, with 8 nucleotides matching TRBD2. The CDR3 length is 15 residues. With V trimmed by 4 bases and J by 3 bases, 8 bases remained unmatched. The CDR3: CASSSSGLGVYEQYF. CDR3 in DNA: TGTGCCAGCAGTTCGTCGGGACTAGGCGTCTACGAGCAGTACTTC.

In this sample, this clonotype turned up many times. CDR3: CARFVQSRADTQYF. The CDR3 DNA reads TGTGCCAGATTCGTTCAATCAAGGGCAGATACGCAGTATTTT. The rearrangement joins TRBV6-1 to TRBJ2-3; D not certain. Germline V gives CDR1 MNHNS, CDR2 SASEGT. The V and J ends lost 9 bases and 4 bases respectively, with 17 bases between them. CDR3 length equals 14 residues.

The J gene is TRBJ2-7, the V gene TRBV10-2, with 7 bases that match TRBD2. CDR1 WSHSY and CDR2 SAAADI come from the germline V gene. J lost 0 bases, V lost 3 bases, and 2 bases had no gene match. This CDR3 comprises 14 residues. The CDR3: CASSEGGSSYEQYF. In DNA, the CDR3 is TGCGCCAGCAGTGAAGGCGGGAGCTCCTACGAGCAGTACTTC.

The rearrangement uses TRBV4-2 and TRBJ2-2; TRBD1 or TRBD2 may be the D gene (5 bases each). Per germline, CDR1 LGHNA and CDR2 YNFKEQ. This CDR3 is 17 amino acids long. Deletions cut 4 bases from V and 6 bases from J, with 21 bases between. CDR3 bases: TGTGCCAGCAGCCTAACACGCCTGGGACCGGCGGCCGGGGAGCTGTTTTTT. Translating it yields CASSLTRLGPAAGELFF.

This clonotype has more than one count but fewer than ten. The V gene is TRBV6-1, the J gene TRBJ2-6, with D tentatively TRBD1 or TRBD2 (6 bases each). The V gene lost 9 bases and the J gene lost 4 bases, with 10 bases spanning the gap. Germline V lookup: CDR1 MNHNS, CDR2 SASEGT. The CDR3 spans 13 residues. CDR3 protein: CASGGHGANVLTF. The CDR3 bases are TGTGCCAGTGGGGGGCACGGGGCCAACGTCCTGACTTTC.

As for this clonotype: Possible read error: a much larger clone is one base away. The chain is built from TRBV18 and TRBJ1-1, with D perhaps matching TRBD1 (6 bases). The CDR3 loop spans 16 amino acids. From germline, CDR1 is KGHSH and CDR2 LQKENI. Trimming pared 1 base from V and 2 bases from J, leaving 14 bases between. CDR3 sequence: CASSPRDKAANTEAFF. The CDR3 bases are TGTGCCAGCTCACCACGGGACAAGGCAGCCAACACTGAAGCTTTCTTT.

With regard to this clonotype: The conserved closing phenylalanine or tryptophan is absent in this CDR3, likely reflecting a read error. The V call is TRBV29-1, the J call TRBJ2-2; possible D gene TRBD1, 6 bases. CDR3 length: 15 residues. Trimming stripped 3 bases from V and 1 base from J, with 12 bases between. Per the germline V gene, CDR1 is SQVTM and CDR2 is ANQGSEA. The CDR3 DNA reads TGCAGCGTTGAGGACAGAAACCTGAACACCGGGGAGCTGTTTCTT. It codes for CSVEDRNLNTGELFL.

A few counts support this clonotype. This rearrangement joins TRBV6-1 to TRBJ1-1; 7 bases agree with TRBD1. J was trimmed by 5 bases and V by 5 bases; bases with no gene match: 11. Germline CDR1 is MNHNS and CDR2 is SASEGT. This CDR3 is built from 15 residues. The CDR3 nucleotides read TGTGCCAGCAGTTCCAGGGGGGGGGTAGGTACTGAAGCTTTCTTT. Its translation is CASSSRGGVGTEAFF.

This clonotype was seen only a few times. CDR3 protein: CASSYGQRGLKSYEQYF. In nucleotides, the CDR3 is TGTGCCAGCAGTTACGGGCAGAGGGGGCTAAAATCCTACGAGCAGTACTTC. The V call is TRBV6-2 or TRBV6-3, the J call TRBJ2-7; TRBD1 matches at 7 bases. CDR1 MNHEY and CDR2 SVGEGT come from the germline V gene. There are 17 residues in the CDR3. Trimming at V came to 2 bases and at J to 1 base, leaving 11 bases not matched to a gene.

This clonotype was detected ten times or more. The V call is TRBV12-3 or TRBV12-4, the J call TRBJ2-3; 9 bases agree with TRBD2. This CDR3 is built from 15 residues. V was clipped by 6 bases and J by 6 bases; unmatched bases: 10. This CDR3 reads CASSGAGGPIDTQYF. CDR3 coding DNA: TGTGCCAGCAGCGGTGCGGGAGGGCCAATTGATACGCAGTATTTT.

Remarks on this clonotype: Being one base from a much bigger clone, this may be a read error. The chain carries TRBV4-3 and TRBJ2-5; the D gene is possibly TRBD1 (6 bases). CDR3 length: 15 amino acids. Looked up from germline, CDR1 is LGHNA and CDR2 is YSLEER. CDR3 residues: CASSQARGGQETKYF. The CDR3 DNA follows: TGCGCCAGCAGCCAAGCTCGAGGGGGTCAAGAGACCAAGTACTTC.

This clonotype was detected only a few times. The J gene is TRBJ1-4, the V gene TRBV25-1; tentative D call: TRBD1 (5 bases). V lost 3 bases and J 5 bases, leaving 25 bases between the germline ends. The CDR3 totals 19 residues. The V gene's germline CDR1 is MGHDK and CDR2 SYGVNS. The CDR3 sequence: CASSEVGAENWALNEKLFF. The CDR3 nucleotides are TGTGCCAGCAGTGAGGTCGGGGCGGAGAACTGGGCGTTGAATGAAAAACTGTTTTTT.

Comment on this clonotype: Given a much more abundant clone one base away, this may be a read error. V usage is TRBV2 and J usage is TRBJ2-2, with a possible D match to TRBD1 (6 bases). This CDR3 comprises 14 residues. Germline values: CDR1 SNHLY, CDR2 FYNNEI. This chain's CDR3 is CVSRAGTHTGELFF. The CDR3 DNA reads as TGTGTCAGCAGGGCCGGGACACACACCGGGGAGCTGTTTTTT.

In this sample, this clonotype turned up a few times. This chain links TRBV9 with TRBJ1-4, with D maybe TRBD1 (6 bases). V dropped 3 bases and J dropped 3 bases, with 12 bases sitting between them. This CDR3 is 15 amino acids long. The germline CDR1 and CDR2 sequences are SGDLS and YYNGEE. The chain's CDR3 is CASSASQGPNEKLFF. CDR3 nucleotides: TGTGCCAGCAGCGCTTCACAGGGTCCTAATGAAAAACTGTTTTTT.

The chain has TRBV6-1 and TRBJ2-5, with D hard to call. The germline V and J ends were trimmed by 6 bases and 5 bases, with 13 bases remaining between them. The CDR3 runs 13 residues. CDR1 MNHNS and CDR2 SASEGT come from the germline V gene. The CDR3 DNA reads TGTGCCAGCAGACCCGGTCGCCGGGAGACCCAGTACTTC. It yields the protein CASRPGRRETQYF.

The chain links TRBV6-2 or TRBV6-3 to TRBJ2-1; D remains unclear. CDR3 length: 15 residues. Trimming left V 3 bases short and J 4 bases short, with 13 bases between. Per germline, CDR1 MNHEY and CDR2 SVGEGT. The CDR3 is CASSYGSRGYNEQFF. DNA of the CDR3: TGTGCCAGCAGTTATGGGTCACGAGGTTACAATGAGCAGTTCTTC.

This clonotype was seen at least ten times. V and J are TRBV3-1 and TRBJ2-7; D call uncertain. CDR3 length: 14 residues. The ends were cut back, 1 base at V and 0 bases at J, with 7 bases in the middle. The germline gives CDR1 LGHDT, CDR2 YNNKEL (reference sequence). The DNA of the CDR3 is TGTGCCAGCAGCCAAGTTAGTACCTCCTACGAGCAGTACTTC. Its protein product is CASSQVSTSYEQYF.

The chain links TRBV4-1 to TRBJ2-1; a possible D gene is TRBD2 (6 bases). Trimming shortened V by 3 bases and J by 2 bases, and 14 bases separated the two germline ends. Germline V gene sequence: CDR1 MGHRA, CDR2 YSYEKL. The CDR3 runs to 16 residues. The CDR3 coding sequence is TGCGCCAGCAGCCACCCGAGCGGGCCTGCCTACAATGAGCAGTTCTTC. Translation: CASSHPSGPAYNEQFF.

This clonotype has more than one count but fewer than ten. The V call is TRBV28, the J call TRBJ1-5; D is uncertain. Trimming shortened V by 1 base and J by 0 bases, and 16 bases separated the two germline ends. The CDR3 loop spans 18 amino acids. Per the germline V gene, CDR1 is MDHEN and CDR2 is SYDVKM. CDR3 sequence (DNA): TGTGCCAGCAGTTTATTTGGGATTTCTTCTGGTAGCAATCAGCCCCAGCATTTT. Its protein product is CASSLFGISSGSNQPQHF.

The chain's CDR3 is CASTKGQGGGGYTF. The CDR3 DNA reads as TGTGCCAGCACCAAAGGACAGGGTGGCGGTGGCTACACCTTC. This chain joins TRBV27 and TRBJ1-2, with 8 bases that match TRBD1. Germline trimming cut 7 bases from V and 7 bases from J; bases unmatched to any gene: 11. Per germline, CDR1 MNHEY and CDR2 SMNVEV (reference sequence). The CDR3 spans 14 residues.

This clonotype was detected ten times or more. CDR3 sequence reads: CAILPPGINEQFF. The DNA of the CDR3 is TGTGCCATCCTGCCTCCGGGGATAAATGAGCAGTTCTTC. This chain connects TRBV11-2 to TRBJ2-1; D possibly corresponds to TRBD2 (5 bases). V shed 10 bases and J shed 7 bases, with 17 bases lying between them. CDR3 size: 13 residues. Germline-derived CDR1 and CDR2 are SGHAT and FQNNGV.

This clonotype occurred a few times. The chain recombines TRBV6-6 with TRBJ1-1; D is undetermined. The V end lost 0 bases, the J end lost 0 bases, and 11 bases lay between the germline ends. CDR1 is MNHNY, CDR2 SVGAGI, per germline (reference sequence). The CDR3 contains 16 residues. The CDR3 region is CASSYSKSSLNTEAFF. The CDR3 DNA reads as TGTGCCAGCAGTTACTCGAAATCCAGCCTGAACACTGAAGCTTTCTTT.

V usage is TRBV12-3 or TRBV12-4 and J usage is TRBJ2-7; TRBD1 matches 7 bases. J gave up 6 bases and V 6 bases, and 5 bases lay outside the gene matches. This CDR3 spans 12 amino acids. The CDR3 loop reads CASSLTGIEQYF. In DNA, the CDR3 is TGTGCCAGCAGCCTGACAGGGATCGAGCAGTACTTC.

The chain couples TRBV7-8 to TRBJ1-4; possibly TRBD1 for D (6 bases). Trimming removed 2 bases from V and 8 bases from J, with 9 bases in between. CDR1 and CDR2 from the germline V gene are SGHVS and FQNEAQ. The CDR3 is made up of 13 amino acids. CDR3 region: CASSLRGREKLFF. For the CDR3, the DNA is TGTGCCAGCAGCTTAAGGGGGAGAGAAAAACTGTTTTTT.